This T cell receptor (beta chain) is drawn from a study of T cells in Graves' hyperthyroidism and ophthalmopathy. This clonotype was observed a handful of times. Regions amplified from RNA transcripts were the TCR beta CDR3 regions. The TCR CDR3 was amplified in a first-round RT-PCR using the HTBI primer set. TCRdb fed the multiplex PCR reads into MiXCR, producing one record per CDR3 protein. The sample has about 640,000 distinct CDR3 sequences, around 21% seen once. This CDR3 spans 15 amino acids. Germline lookup yields CDR1 SGHDT and CDR2 YYEEEE. Trimming took off 3 bases at V and 1 base at J, with 10 bases between the two ends.

The chain uses TRBV5-6 and TRBJ1-4; D remains ambiguous. Material for sequencing was blood. The TCR was taken from a man younger than 40 with Graves' ophthalmopathy. CDR3 DNA sequence: TGTGCCAGCAGCTCTAGGAGGATAACTAATGAAAAACTGTTTTTT. Its protein product is CASSSRRITNEKLFF.